This T cell receptor (beta chain) was identified in a study of T-cell reconstitution after alpha-beta-depleted transplantation in children. Unique molecular identifiers were built into the TCRbeta library. TCRdb recomputed calls from the PCR reads with MiXCR, one row per CDR3 protein. The sample shows more than 90,000 distinct CDR3 sequences, 7.5% to 9.5% of them seen only once. This clonotype occurred many times. Per the germline V gene, CDR1 is SGHRS and CDR2 is YFSETQ. The CDR3 totals 16 residues. V gave up 3 bases and J gave up 2 bases, with 15 bases separating them. The genes are TRBV5-1 and TRBJ1-5, with TRBD1 as a possible D gene (6 bases). The specimen comprised PBMCs from the stem cell graft donor, sampled from the stem cell graft. The clonotype comes from a human donor who donated a stem cell graft to a child with congenital amegakaryocytic thrombocytopenia. CDR3 DNA sequence: TGCGCCAGCAGCTCCAGACAGGCCCAGGGCAATCAGCCCCAGCATTTT. Protein: CASSSRQAQGNQPQHF.